The next 5 T cell receptor beta chains were all read from a single sample in a study of post-analysis software for immune sequencing data. These receptors have no identified antigens. cDNA libraries for TCR beta contained unique molecular identifiers. From the PCR reads, TCRdb called clonotypes with MiXCR, one entry per CDR3 protein. This sample yields roughly 200,000 distinct CDR3 sequences, of which approximately 29% are seen a single time; nearly 3.5% belongs to the top ten. Study results and caveats: Patients used five TRBV segments, including TRBV5-6, TRBV5-1 and TRBV20-1, more often than controls.

Sequencing was carried out using blood. Receptors originate from a girl aged 2 to 17 with multiple sclerosis.

A remark on this clonotype: Just one base apart from a much larger clone, this may be a read error. The chain joins TRBV6-6 to TRBJ2-4; D assignment may be TRBD1 or TRBD2 (5 bases each). The J call is doubtful: the DNA matches TRBJ2-7 better. Germline-derived CDR1 and CDR2 are MNHNY and SVGAGI (reference sequence). CDR3 length equals 15 residues. The CDR3 sequence is CTSSYGFEGSNEQYF. The DNA of the CDR3 is TGTACCAGCAGTTACGGCTTCGAGGGGAGTAACGAGCAGTACTTC.

This clonotype was seen many times. The CDR3 reads CSARDPGGSGDPTDTQYF. The CDR3 DNA sequence: TGCAGTGCTAGAGATCCGGGTGGTAGCGGGGACCCCACAGATACGCAGTATTTT. The chain recombines TRBV20-1 with TRBJ2-3, with 8 bases identical to TRBD2. Germline CDR1 DFQATT, CDR2 SNEGSKA (reference sequence). This CDR3 region has 18 residues. The V and J ends lost 0 bases and 2 bases, in that order; junction bases with no gene match: 13.

The chain links TRBV30 to TRBJ1-1, with 7 nucleotides matching TRBD1. The germline gives CDR1 GTSNPN, CDR2 SVGIG (reference sequence). There are 11 residues in the CDR3. Losses at the gene ends were 8 bases for V and 5 bases for J; bases not matched to a gene: 5. CDR3 DNA sequence: TGTGCCGCTGACAGGGAAACTGAAGCTTTCTTT. It codes for CAADRETEAFF.

This clonotype was counted at least ten times. V gene TRBV6-6 combines with J gene TRBJ2-7, with 9 bases that match TRBD1. There are 15 residues in the CDR3. The germline gives CDR1 MNHNY, CDR2 SVGAGI (reference sequence). After removal of 6 bases from V and 3 bases from J, the junction contained 9 bases not matched to a gene. CDR3: CASSPRDRESYEQYF. In DNA, the CDR3 is TGTGCCAGCAGCCCCCGGGACAGGGAAAGCTACGAGCAGTACTTC.

Ten or more counts support this clonotype. Germline is not matched at one junction end, which may reflect a read error. The V and J genes are TRBV27 and TRBJ2-1; D ambiguous. Germline assignment: CDR1 MNHEY and CDR2 SMNVEV (reference sequence). CDR3 length equals 12 residues. CDR3 loop: CASSLPNNEQFF. CDR3 DNA: TGCGCCAGCAGCTTGCCCAACAATGAGCAGTTCTTC.